The present T cell receptor (beta chain) was sequenced within a study of neurological immune-mediated disorders. The cDNA came from 5'RACE, which used 10-nucleotide random UMIs. From 15-18 subjects, every sequencing run obtained over 160 million TCR-beta sequences. TCRdb fed the 5' RACE reads into MiXCR, producing one record per CDR3 protein. In the table there are some 32,000 distinct CDR3 sequences, about 15% of which are singletons. This clonotype was seen at least ten times. Its target is not known. The study's findings and limits: HTLV-1-associated myelopathy had the most TCR clonal expansion, whereas multiple sclerosis had the least (lower than in healthy controls). There were no CDR3 amino acid sequences shared by expanded clones across subjects, a result suggesting private repertoires in all groups.

V lost 0 bases and J 6 bases, leaving 4 bases between the germline ends. Germline V lookup: CDR1 SGHRS, CDR2 YFSETQ. CDR3 length: 13 amino acids. Input material: PBMCs. The receptor's source is a man between 65 and 85 years old in good health. The chain links TRBV5-1 to TRBJ1-6, with unresolved D. CDR3 protein: CASSLVINSPLHF. As DNA, the CDR3 is TGCGCCAGCAGCTTGGTTATTAATTCACCCCTCCACTTT. Looking up the rest from reference TRBV5-1 and TRBJ1-6 gives the full variable domain: KAGVTQTPRYLIKTRGQQVTLSCSPISGHRSVSWYQQTPGQGLQFLFEYFSETQRNKGNFPGRFSGRQFSNSRSEMNVSTLELGDSALYLCASSLVINSPLHFGNGTRLTVT.